The 27 T cell receptor beta chains reported below all come from one sample, sequenced in a study of blood T cell repertoires in COVID-19. The assay was immunoSEQ multiplex PCR, and TCRdb's table has in-frame clones only and misses some. Of under 130,000 clones listed, 80% to 90% were seen once; the top ten hold approximately 31%. Sequencing was carried out using peripheral blood. The receptors were sampled from a woman older than 75 with acute or convalescent COVID-19.

This clone turned up a few times. The chain employs TRBV19 and TRBJ1-5; TRBD1 might be the D (6 bases). The germline V gene encodes CDR1 LNHDA and CDR2 SQIVND (reference sequence). Between the trimmed V and J ends, which lost 2 bases and 3 bases, there was a span of 14 bases. The CDR3 loop spans 16 amino acids. CDR3 loop: CASSILGAEYNQPQHF. As DNA, the CDR3 is TGTGCCAGTAGTATACTGGGGGCAGAATACAATCAGCCCCAGCATTTT.

The rearrangement joins TRBV29-1 to TRBJ1-2, with 10 nucleotides matching TRBD1. The V gene end was trimmed by 6 bases and the J gene end by 8 bases; junction bases not matched to a gene: 15. Germline V gene sequence: CDR1 SQVTM, CDR2 ANQGSEA. The CDR3 has 15 residues. The CDR3 loop reads CSVGISGQGTYGYTF. The CDR3 region has the DNA TGCAGCGTCGGGATCTCGGGACAGGGGACTTACGGCTACACCTTC.

The chain uses TRBV4-1 and TRBJ2-2; D ambiguous. Deletions cut 2 bases from V and 5 bases from J, with 15 bases between. The length of the CDR3 is 16 residues. Germline V gene lookup returns CDR1 MGHRA and CDR2 YSYEKL. The CDR3 DNA follows: TGCGCCAGCAGCCAAAAATCCGCCGCCGGTACCGGGGAGCTGTTTTTT. It specifies CASSQKSAAGTGELFF.

This chain connects TRBV5-6 to TRBJ2-7; TRBD1 matches at 8 bases. The CDR3 contains 16 residues. Germline V gene sequence: CDR1 SGHDT, CDR2 YYEEEE. J was trimmed by 4 bases and V by 4 bases; bases with no gene match: 13. The CDR3: CASSRVAGQAFYEQYF. The CDR3 DNA is TGTGCCAGCAGCCGCGTGGCGGGACAGGCTTTTTACGAGCAGTACTTC.

The CDR3 here is CASSLYREKLFF. As DNA, the CDR3 is TGTGCCAGCAGTTTGTACAGGGAAAAACTGTTTTTT. This chain links TRBV12-3 or TRBV12-4 with TRBJ1-4, with D possibly being TRBD1 (5 bases). This CDR3 has 12 residues. The V gene lost 3 bases and the J gene lost 8 bases, with 7 bases spanning the gap.

In its sample, this clone was seen once. The rearrangement joins TRBV11-2 to TRBJ1-6, with a tentative D call TRBD1 (6 bases). The germline V gene encodes CDR1 SGHAT and CDR2 FQNNGV. The CDR3 is 17 amino acids. Between the trimmed V and J ends, which lost 6 bases and 0 bases, there was a span of 15 bases. The CDR3 protein is CASRNRDLSSYNSPLHF. For the CDR3, the DNA is TGTGCCAGCAGAAACAGGGATTTGAGCTCCTATAATTCACCCCTCCACTTT.

The V call is TRBV7-3, the J call TRBJ2-1; D is unresolved. This CDR3 region has 15 residues. V lost 5 bases, J lost 0 bases, and 11 bases lay in between. Germline V lookup: CDR1 SGHTA, CDR2 FQGTGA. Written as DNA, the CDR3 is TGTGCCAGCAGCCCAACAGTCACCTCCTACAATGAGCAGTTCTTC. Protein: CASSPTVTSYNEQFF.

J is TRBJ2-3 and V is TRBV18; 8 bases align to TRBD1. V gave up 3 bases and J gave up 1 base; unmatched junction bases: 6. The V gene's germline CDR1 is KGHSH and CDR2 LQKENI. CDR3 size: 16 residues. DNA for the CDR3: TGTGCCAGCTCACCGGCAACAGGGGGAGGCACAGATACGCAGTATTTT. This sequence encodes CASSPATGGGTDTQYF.

This clone has only a few counts. This chain uses TRBV28 with TRBJ2-7, with D tentatively TRBD1 (5 bases). Trimming removed 3 bases from V and 0 bases from J, with 12 bases in between. CDR3 length: 15 residues. Looked up from germline, CDR1 is MDHEN and CDR2 is SYDVKM. CDR3 in amino acids: CASSLPGQNSYEQYF. CDR3 nucleotides: TGTGCCAGCAGTTTGCCCGGACAAAACTCCTACGAGCAGTACTTC.

Points on this clone: The junction differs from germline at one of its ends, possibly a read error. The rearrangement uses TRBV10-3 and TRBJ1-2; D uncertain. The germline V gene encodes CDR1 ENHRY and CDR2 SYGVKD. CDR3 length: 13 residues. CDR3 sequence (DNA): TGTGCCATAAGTGAAATGGAGGGATCCGGCTACACCTTC. It specifies CAISEMEGSGYTF.

This chain joins TRBV3-1 (or the pseudogene TRBV3-2) and TRBJ2-5; 9 bases are a match to TRBD2. The germline CDR1 and CDR2 sequences are LGHDT and YNNKEL (reference sequence). V gave up 8 bases and J gave up 3 bases; unmatched junction bases: 10. The CDR3 extends over 15 amino acids. The CDR3 loop is CASGRRGGDKETQYF. CDR3 nucleotides: TGTGCCAGCGGACGGCGGGGGGGTGATAAAGAGACCCAGTACTTC.

The table lists this clone with a count of one. The V call is TRBV28, the J call TRBJ1-2, with D possibly being TRBD1 (5 bases). CDR3 length: 14 amino acids. Trimming took off 7 bases at V and 5 bases at J, with 17 bases between the two ends. Looked up from germline, CDR1 is MDHEN and CDR2 is SYDVKM. The CDR3 is CASTEPGRTYGYTF. Written as DNA, the CDR3 is TGTGCCAGCACCGAACCAGGGAGGACGTATGGCTACACCTTC.

The chain joins TRBV5-1 to TRBJ1-4; no clear D. Trimming removed 4 bases from V and 7 bases from J, with 14 bases in between. Germline assignment: CDR1 SGHRS and CDR2 YFSETQ. CDR3 length: 14 residues. DNA for the CDR3: TGCGCCAGCAGCCCGATGGACTGGGGTGAAAAACTGTTTTTT. This translates into CASSPMDWGEKLFF.

The rearrangement uses TRBV5-8 and TRBJ2-1, with D perhaps matching TRBD2 (7 bases). V lost 4 bases, J lost 7 bases, and 15 bases lay in between. There are 14 residues in the CDR3. Germline CDR1 reads SGHTS; CDR2 reads YDEGEE. In DNA, the CDR3 is TGTGCCAGCAGCCAGAGGGGGGGTAGTAATGAGCAGTTCTTC. This encodes CASSQRGGSNEQFF. Using reference TRBV5-8 and TRBJ2-1 for the parts outside the CDR3, the full variable domain is EAGVTQSPTHLIKTRGQQATLRCSPISGHTSVYWYQQALGLGLQFLLWYDEGEERNRGNFPPRFSGRQFPNYSSELNVNALELEDSALYLCASSQRGGSNEQFFGPGTRLTVL.

This rearrangement joins TRBV7-2 to TRBJ1-1; 10 positions agree with TRBD1. CDR1 and CDR2 (germline): SGHTA, FQGNSA. Trimming at V came to 10 bases and at J to 3 bases, leaving 11 bases not matched to a gene. The length of the CDR3 is 15 residues. The CDR3 sequence is CANYIPGTGDTEAFF. In DNA form, the CDR3 reads TGTGCCAACTACATCCCCGGGACAGGGGACACTGAAGCTTTCTTT.

The chain links TRBV30 to TRBJ1-2; the match to TRBD1 covers 7 bases. Germline lookup yields CDR1 GTSNPN and CDR2 SVGIG (reference sequence). V was clipped by 0 bases and J by 8 bases; unmatched bases: 6. The CDR3 totals 13 residues. In nucleotides, the CDR3 is TGTGCCTGGAGTGTACGAGGGGGCAGCGGCTACACCTTC. It is translated as CAWSVRGGSGYTF.

The chain uses TRBV30 and TRBJ2-3, with TRBD2 identical over 7 bases. CDR3 length: 16 residues. Germline trimming cut 4 bases from V and 2 bases from J; bases unmatched to any gene: 12. Germline CDR1 and CDR2: GTSNPN and SVGIG (reference sequence). Written as DNA, the CDR3 is TGTGCCTGGAAACGGGGGGATCGTTTTTTCACAGATACGCAGTATTTT. Amino acid sequence: CAWKRGDRFFTDTQYF.

This chain joins TRBV6-1 and TRBJ1-2; D call uncertain. This CDR3 spans 15 amino acids. V lost 0 bases, J lost 4 bases, and 12 bases lay in between. Per the germline V gene, CDR1 is MNHNS and CDR2 is SASEGT. The CDR3 DNA reads as TGTGCCAGCAGTGAAGCGGGCCGTCCCAGCTATGGCTACACCTTC. Translating gives CASSEAGRPSYGYTF.

CDR3 DNA sequence: TGTGCCAGCAGCCAGGCTAGCGGGGGTAGCACAGATACGCAGTATTTT. This gives the protein CASSQASGGSTDTQYF. The V call is TRBV3-1 (or the pseudogene TRBV3-2), the J call TRBJ2-3; 10 bases agree with TRBD2. This CDR3 is built from 16 residues. The germline CDR1 and CDR2 sequences are LGHDT and YNNKEL (reference sequence). V lost 3 bases to trimming and J lost 0 bases; unmatched junction nucleotides: 3.

CDR3 protein: CATSRDGLAGIQETQYF. The CDR3 region has the DNA TGTGCCACCAGCAGAGATGGACTAGCGGGGATACAAGAGACCCAGTACTTC. The V and J genes are TRBV15 and TRBJ2-5; 12 bases match TRBD2. Germline V gene lookup returns CDR1 LNHNV and CDR2 YYDKDF (reference sequence). V shed 0 bases, J shed 2 bases, and the junction held 4 bases outside the gene matches. The CDR3 covers 17 residues.

The chain uses TRBV6-1 and TRBJ1-6; 9 nucleotides match TRBD1. CDR3 length: 15 amino acids. Trimming took 2 bases from V and 9 from J; bases not matched to a gene: 5. Germline CDR1 MNHNS, CDR2 SASEGT. CDR3 coding DNA: TGTGCCAGCAGTGAACCGGGACAGGGAAGTTCACCCCTCCACTTT. This sequence encodes CASSEPGQGSSPLHF.

The chain couples TRBV18 to TRBJ2-2, with D possibly TRBD1 on 6 matching bases. The CDR3 is 15 amino acids. Germline CDR1 is KGHSH and CDR2 is LQKENI. The V end was cut by 2 bases, the J end by 4 bases, with 11 bases between. As DNA, the CDR3 is TGTGCCAGCTCACCAGGGGCAGGGGTCACCGGGGAGCTGTTTTTT. This encodes CASSPGAGVTGELFF.

CDR3 region: CASSSEGPPRDTQYF. In nucleotides, the CDR3 is TGCGCCAGCAGCTCGGAGGGACCACCCCGAGATACGCAGTATTTT. The chain couples TRBV5-1 to TRBJ2-3; perhaps TRBD2 as D (6 bases). The germline CDR1 and CDR2 sequences are SGHRS and YFSETQ. This CDR3 has 15 residues. V shed 3 bases and J shed 5 bases, with 16 bases lying between them. The complete variable domain, with remaining parts taken from reference TRBV5-1 and TRBJ2-3, reads KAGVTQTPRYLIKTRGQQVTLSCSPISGHRSVSWYQQTPGQGLQFLFEYFSETQRNKGNFPGRFSGRQFSNSRSEMNVSTLELGDSALYLCASSSEGPPRDTQYFGPGTRLTVL.

The DNA for the CDR3 is TGCGCCAGCAGCTCGGACAGGTTCTTCTACGAGCAGTACTTC. Protein product: CASSSDRFFYEQYF. The chain has TRBV5-1 and TRBJ2-7, with 7 bases aligning to TRBD1. The CDR3 contains 14 residues. After removal of 3 bases from V and 3 bases from J, the junction contained 6 bases not matched to a gene. Germline values: CDR1 SGHRS, CDR2 YFSETQ.

The chain combines TRBV4-1 with TRBJ1-4, with D maybe TRBD1 (6 bases). This CDR3 contains 16 residues. CDR1 is MGHRA, CDR2 YSYEKL, per germline. Trimming removed 0 bases at V and 3 bases at J, with 11 bases between. Here the CDR3 DNA reads TGCGCCAGCAGCCAAGATTTACAGGGACCTAATGAAAAACTGTTTTTT. It yields the protein CASSQDLQGPNEKLFF.

This clone has a handful of counts. The chain is built from TRBV7-2 and TRBJ2-2; D not resolved. Germline CDR1 SGHTA, CDR2 FQGNSA. Trimming shortened V by 1 base and J by 0 bases, and 6 bases separated the two germline ends. The CDR3 is made up of 15 amino acids. This CDR3 reads CASSLVPPNTGELFF. The CDR3 DNA follows: TGTGCCAGCAGCTTAGTTCCTCCGAACACCGGGGAGCTGTTTTTT.

The V gene is TRBV4-3, the J gene TRBJ2-7; D is perhaps TRBD2 (5 bases). The CDR3 contains 12 residues. V lost 0 bases to trimming and J lost 6 bases, with 6 bases between them. The V gene's germline CDR1 is LGHNA and CDR2 YSLEER. CDR3 sequence (DNA): TGCGCCAGCAGCCAAGATGCGGGCGAGCAGTACTTC. Translated, it gives CASSQDAGEQYF.